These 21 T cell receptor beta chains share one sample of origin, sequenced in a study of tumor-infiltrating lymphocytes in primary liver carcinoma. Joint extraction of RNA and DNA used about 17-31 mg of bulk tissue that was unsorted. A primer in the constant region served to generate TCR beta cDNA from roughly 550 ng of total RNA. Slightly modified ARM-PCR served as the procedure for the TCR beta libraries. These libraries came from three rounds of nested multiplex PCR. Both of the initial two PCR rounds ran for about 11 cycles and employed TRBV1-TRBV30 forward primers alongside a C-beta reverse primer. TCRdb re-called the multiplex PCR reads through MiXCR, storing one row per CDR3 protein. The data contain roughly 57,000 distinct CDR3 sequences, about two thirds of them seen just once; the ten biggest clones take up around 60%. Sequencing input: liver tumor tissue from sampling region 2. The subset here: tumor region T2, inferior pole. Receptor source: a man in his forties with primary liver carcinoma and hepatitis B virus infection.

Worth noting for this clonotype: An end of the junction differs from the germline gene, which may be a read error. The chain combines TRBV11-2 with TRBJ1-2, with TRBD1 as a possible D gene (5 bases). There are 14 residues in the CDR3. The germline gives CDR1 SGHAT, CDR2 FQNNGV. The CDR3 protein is CANSFSQANYGYTF. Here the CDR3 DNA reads TGTGCCAACAGCTTTTCACAGGCTAACTATGGCTACACCTTC.

This chain's CDR3 is CASSQGVTGGGGTQYF. CDR3 coding DNA: TGCGCCAGCAGCCAAGGAGTAACGGGAGGAGGAGGGACCCAGTACTTC. The chain joins TRBV4-3 to TRBJ2-5; 7 bases line up with TRBD2. CDR1 is LGHNA, CDR2 YSLEER, per germline. Trimming took 1 base from V and 7 from J; bases not matched to a gene: 12. There are 16 residues in the CDR3.

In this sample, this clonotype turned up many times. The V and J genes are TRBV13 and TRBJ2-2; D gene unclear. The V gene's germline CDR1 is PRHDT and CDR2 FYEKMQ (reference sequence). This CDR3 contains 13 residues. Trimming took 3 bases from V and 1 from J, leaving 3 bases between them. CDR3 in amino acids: CASSLENTGELFF. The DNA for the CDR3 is TGTGCCAGCAGCTTGGAGAACACCGGGGAGCTGTTTTTT.

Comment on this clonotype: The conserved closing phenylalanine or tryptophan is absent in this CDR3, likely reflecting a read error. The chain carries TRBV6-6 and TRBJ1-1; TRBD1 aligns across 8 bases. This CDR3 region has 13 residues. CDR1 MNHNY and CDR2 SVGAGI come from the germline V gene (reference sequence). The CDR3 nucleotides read TGTGGCGGTAGCACAGGGGGGACTACTGAAGCTTTCCTT. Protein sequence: CGGSTGGTTEAFL.

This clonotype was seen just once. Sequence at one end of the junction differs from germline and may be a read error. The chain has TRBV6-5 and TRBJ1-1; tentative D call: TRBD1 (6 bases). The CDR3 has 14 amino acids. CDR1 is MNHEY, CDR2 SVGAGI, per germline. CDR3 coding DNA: TGTACCAGCAGGCCTCGAGGGGGTGGGACCGAAGCTTTCTTT. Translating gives CTSRPRGGGTEAFF.

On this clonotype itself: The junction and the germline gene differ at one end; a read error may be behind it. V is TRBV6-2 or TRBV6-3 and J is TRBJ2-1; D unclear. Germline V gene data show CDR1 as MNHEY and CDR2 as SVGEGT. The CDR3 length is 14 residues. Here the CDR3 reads CASSYLIVGNDQLF. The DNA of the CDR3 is TGTGCCAGCAGTTACCTGATAGTTGGAAATGACCAGCTCTTC.

The CDR3 DNA is TGTGCCAGTGCCGTAGCGGGATGGGTAAACAATGAGCAGTTCTTC. Amino acid sequence: CASAVAGWVNNEQFF. The V gene is TRBV14, the J gene TRBJ2-1; 8 bases agree with TRBD2. J gave up 5 bases and V 9 bases, and 12 bases lay outside the gene matches. CDR3 length: 15 residues. Germline CDR1 is SGHDN and CDR2 is FVKESK.

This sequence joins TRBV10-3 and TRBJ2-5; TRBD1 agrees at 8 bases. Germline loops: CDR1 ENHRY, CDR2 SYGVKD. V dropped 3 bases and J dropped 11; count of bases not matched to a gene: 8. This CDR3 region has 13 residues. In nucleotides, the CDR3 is TGTGCCATCAGTGACAGGGGGCGTGGGACGCAGTACTTC. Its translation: CAISDRGRGTQYF.

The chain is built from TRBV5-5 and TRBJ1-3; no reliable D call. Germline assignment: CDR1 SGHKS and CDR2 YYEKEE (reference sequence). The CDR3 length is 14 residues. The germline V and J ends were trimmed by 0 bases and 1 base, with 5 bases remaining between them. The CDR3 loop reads CASSLGGSGNTIYF. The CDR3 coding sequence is TGTGCCAGCAGCTTGGGTGGTTCTGGAAACACCATATATTTT.

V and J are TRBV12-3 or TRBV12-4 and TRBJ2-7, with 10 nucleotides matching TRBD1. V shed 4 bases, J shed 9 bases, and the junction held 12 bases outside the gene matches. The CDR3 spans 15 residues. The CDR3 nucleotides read TGTGCCAGCAGTTCCCCCCGGGACAGGGGCTACAGGCAGTACTTC. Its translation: CASSSPRDRGYRQYF.

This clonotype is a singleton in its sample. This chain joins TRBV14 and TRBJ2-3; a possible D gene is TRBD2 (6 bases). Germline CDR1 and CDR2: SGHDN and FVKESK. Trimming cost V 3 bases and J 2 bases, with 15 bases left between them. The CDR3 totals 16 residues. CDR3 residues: CASSQEGTLPTDTQYF. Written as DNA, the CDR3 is TGTGCCAGCAGCCAGGAGGGGACCCTGCCCACAGATACGCAGTATTTT.

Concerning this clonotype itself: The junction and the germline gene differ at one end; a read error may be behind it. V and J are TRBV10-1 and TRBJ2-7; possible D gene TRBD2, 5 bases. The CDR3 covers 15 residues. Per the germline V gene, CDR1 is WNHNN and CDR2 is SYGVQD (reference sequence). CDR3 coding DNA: TGCGCCAGTAGTGAGTTCGGACTTAGATGGAACGAGCAGTACTTC. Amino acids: CASSEFGLRWNEQYF.

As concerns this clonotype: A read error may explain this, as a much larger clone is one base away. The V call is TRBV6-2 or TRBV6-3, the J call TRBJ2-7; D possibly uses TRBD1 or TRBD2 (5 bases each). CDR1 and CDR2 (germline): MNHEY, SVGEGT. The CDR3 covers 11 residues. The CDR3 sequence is CASRIGDERYF. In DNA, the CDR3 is TGTGCCAGCAGAATCGGGGACGAGCGGTACTTC.

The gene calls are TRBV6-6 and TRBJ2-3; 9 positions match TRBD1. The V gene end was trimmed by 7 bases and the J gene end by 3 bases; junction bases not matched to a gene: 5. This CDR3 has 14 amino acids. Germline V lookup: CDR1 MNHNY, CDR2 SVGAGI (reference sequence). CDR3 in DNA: TGTGCCAGCAATCGGGACAGGGAAACAGATACGCAGTATTTT. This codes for CASNRDRETDTQYF.

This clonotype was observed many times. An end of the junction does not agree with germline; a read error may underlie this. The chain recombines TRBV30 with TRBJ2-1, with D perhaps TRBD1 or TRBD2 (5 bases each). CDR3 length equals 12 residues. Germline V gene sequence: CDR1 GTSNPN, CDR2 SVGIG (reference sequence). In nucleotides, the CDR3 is TGTGCTTGGAGCCCGAGGGGTTGGGAGCAGTTCTTC. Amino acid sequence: CAWSPRGWEQFF. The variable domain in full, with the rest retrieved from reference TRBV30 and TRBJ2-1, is SQTIHQWPATLVQPVGSPLSLECTVEGTSNPNLYWYRQAAGRGLQLLFYSVGIGQISSEVPQNLSASRPQDRQFILSSKKLLLSDSGFYLCAWSPRGWEQFFGPGTRLTVL.

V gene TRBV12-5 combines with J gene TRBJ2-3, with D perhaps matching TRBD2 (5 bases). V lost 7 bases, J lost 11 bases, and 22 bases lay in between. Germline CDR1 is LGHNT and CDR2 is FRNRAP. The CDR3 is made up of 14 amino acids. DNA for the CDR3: TGTGCTAGTGCCTACCAACTAGGAGTGCATAGGCAGTATTTT. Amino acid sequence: CASAYQLGVHRQYF. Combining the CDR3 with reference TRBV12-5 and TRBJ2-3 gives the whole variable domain DARVTQTPRHKVTEMGQEVTMRCQPILGHNTVFWYRQTMMQGLELLAYFRNRAPLDDSGMPKDRFSAEMPDATLATLKIQPSEPRDSAVYFCASAYQLGVHRQYFGPGTRLTVL.

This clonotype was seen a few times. DNA of the CDR3: TGTGCCAGCAGCCCTCACCCGGACAGTACTAACTATGGCTACACCTTC. The encoded protein is CASSPHPDSTNYGYTF. This chain connects TRBV5-5 to TRBJ1-2, with D possibly being TRBD1 (6 bases). This CDR3 comprises 16 residues. V was clipped by 4 bases and J by 0 bases, with 16 bases between them. The germline gives CDR1 SGHKS, CDR2 YYEKEE (reference sequence).

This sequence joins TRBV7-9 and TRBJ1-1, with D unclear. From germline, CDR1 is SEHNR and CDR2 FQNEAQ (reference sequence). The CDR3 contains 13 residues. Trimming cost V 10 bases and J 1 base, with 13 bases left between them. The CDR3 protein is CAITGRPNTEAFF. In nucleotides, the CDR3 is TGTGCCATCACCGGCAGACCGAACACTGAAGCTTTCTTT.

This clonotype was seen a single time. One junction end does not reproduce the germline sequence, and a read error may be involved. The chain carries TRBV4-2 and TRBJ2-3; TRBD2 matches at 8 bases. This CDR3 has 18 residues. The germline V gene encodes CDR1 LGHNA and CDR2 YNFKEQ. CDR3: CTSSQVAPPAGATDTQYF. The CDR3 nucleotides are TGTACCAGCAGCCAAGTGGCGCCTCCAGCGGGAGCGACAGATACGCAGTATTTT.

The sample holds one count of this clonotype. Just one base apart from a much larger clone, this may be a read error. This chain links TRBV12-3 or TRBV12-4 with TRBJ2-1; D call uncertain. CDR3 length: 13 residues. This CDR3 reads CTSSFGRDNEQFF. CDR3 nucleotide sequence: TGTACCAGCAGTTTTGGCAGAGACAATGAGCAGTTCTTC.

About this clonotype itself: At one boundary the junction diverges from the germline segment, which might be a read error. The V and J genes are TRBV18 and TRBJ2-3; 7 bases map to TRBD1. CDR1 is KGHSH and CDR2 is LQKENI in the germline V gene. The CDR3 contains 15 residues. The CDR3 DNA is TGTGCCAGCTCACCGGGGACAGAGGGCAAAGATACTCAGTATTTT. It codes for CASSPGTEGKDTQYF. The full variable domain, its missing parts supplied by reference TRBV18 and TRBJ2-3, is NAGVMQNPRHLVRRRGQEARLRCSPMKGHSHVYWYRQLPEEGLKFMVYLQKENIIDESGMPKERFSAEFPKEGPSILRIQQVVRGDSAAYFCASSPGTEGKDTQYFGPGTRLTVL.